What follows are 13 T cell receptor beta chains derived from one specimen sequenced in a study of T cells in Graves' hyperthyroidism and ophthalmopathy. It was RNA transcripts that yielded the amplified TCR beta CDR3 regions. Initially, a first-round RT-PCR of the TCR CDR3 employed the HTBI primer set. TCRdb reprocessed the multiplex PCR reads via MiXCR and lists one record per CDR3 protein. This table has fewer than 750,000 distinct CDR3 sequences, 35% to 55% appearing once. The sample was peripheral blood or thyroid tissue (not recorded which). Source of these receptors: a woman between 18 and 30 years old with Graves' hyperthyroidism.

In its sample, this clonotype was seen many times. The chain carries TRBV29-1 and TRBJ2-7; D could derive from TRBD1 or TRBD2 (5 bases each). The CDR3 covers 12 residues. V lost 4 bases, J lost 4 bases, and 11 bases lay in between. The germline CDR1 and CDR2 sequences are SQVTM and ANQGSEA. DNA for the CDR3: TGCAGCGTTGTGGGGGTCACTTACGAGCAGTACTTC. This encodes CSVVGVTYEQYF.

V gene TRBV11-3 combines with J gene TRBJ1-5; TRBD1 matches at 9 bases. The V gene's germline CDR1 is SGHNT and CDR2 YENEEA. CDR3 length equals 16 residues. Germline trimming cut 4 bases from V and 3 bases from J; bases unmatched to any gene: 7. The CDR3 protein is CASSSGTGRANQPQHF. The CDR3 DNA follows: TGTGCCAGCAGCTCGGGGACAGGGAGGGCCAATCAGCCCCAGCATTTT.

This clonotype was counted a single time. The V and J genes are TRBV12-3 or TRBV12-4 and TRBJ2-3, with D possibly TRBD1 on 6 matching bases. CDR3 length: 17 residues. Trimming took off 6 bases at V and 6 bases at J, with 25 bases between the two ends. The chain's CDR3 is CASREPGQTAVGDTQYF. CDR3 coding DNA: TGTGCCAGCAGGGAACCGGGACAAACAGCGGTTGGGGATACGCAGTATTTT.

This clonotype was observed at least ten times. The CDR3 region has the DNA TGTGCCAGCAGTGAGAATACAGGGTCCGGGGAGCTGTTTTTT. It is translated as CASSENTGSGELFF. The J gene is TRBJ2-2, the V gene TRBV2; D might be TRBD1 (6 bases). The CDR3 is made up of 14 amino acids. Germline values: CDR1 SNHLY, CDR2 FYNNEI. V was clipped by 3 bases and J by 6 bases, with 11 bases between them.

This clonotype was recorded many times. The chain recombines TRBV24-1 with TRBJ1-5; D not resolved. CDR1 is KGHDR, CDR2 SFDVKD, per germline. CDR3 length: 17 residues. V was clipped by 0 bases and J by 7 bases, with 18 bases between them. The CDR3, as DNA: TGTGCCACCAGTGATTTGTGTTCGGCCAAAAATCGACAGCCCCAGCATTTT. Translation: CATSDLCSAKNRQPQHF.

This clonotype appeared a single time. The chain recombines TRBV7-2 with TRBJ2-7; TRBD1 is a possible D gene (5 bases). The CDR3 totals 14 residues. CDR1 is SGHTA, CDR2 FQGNSA, per germline. Trimming cost V 1 base and J 3 bases, with 10 bases left between them. The CDR3 here is CASSLVARVYEQYF. DNA of the CDR3: TGTGCCAGCAGCTTAGTTGCCAGGGTCTACGAGCAGTACTTC. The variable domain in full, completed from reference TRBV7-2 and TRBJ2-7, reads GAGVSQSPSNKVTEKGKDVELRCDPISGHTALYWYRQSLGQGLEFLIYFQGNSAPDKSGLPSDRFSAERTGGSVSTLTIQRTQQEDSAVYLCASSLVARVYEQYFGPGTRLTVT.

This clonotype was recorded a few times. The chain couples TRBV4-2 to TRBJ1-4; 7 positions match TRBD1. The germline gives CDR1 LGHNA, CDR2 YNFKEQ. The CDR3 consists of 17 residues. After removal of 4 bases from V and 0 bases from J, the junction contained 8 bases not matched to a gene. The CDR3 loop reads CASSLTPTGATNEKLFF. CDR3 nucleotides: TGTGCCAGCAGCCTAACCCCTACAGGGGCAACTAATGAAAAACTGTTTTTT.

About this clonotype: At one boundary the junction diverges from the germline segment, which might be a read error. The chain links TRBV20-1 to TRBJ2-5, with 7 bases aligning to TRBD1. CDR3 length: 9 amino acids. Per the germline V gene, CDR1 is DFQATT and CDR2 is SNEGSKA (reference sequence). The CDR3 loop is CSARDSQNF. The CDR3 DNA follows: TGCAGTGCCAGGGACAGTCAGAACTTC.

This clonotype came up a few times. CDR3 sequence: CASRNVGGYNSPLHF. The CDR3 DNA is TGTGCCAGCAGAAACGTCGGAGGGTATAATTCACCCCTCCACTTT. V is TRBV6-2 or TRBV6-3 and J is TRBJ1-6; D gene uncertain. This CDR3 is built from 15 residues. From germline, CDR1 is MNHEY and CDR2 SVGEGT. V gave up 6 bases and J gave up 4 bases, with 13 bases separating them.

The rearrangement links TRBV10-2 to TRBJ1-2; D might be TRBD1 (5 bases). CDR1 is WSHSY, CDR2 SAAADI, per germline. The CDR3 runs 15 residues. V gave up 4 bases and J gave up 5 bases, with 17 bases separating them. CDR3: CASSARGPGSYGYTF. The CDR3 DNA sequence: TGCGCCAGCAGTGCTAGAGGTCCAGGGTCTTATGGCTACACCTTC.

Ten or more counts support this clonotype. The gene calls are TRBV7-2 and TRBJ1-5; weak D call: TRBD1 (5 bases). V shed 5 bases and J shed 7 bases, with 12 bases lying between them. Germline loops: CDR1 SGHTA, CDR2 FQGNSA. This CDR3 contains 13 residues. This CDR3 is CASSQVREQPQHF. As DNA, the CDR3 is TGTGCCAGCAGCCAAGTCAGGGAACAGCCCCAGCATTTT.

This clonotype was seen a single time. The chain uses TRBV10-3 and TRBJ2-7; 9 nucleotides line up with TRBD1. The assigned J gene may be wrong: the sequence end matches TRBJ2-1 better. Germline values: CDR1 ENHRY, CDR2 SYGVKD. The CDR3 is made up of 14 amino acids. The CDR3 DNA reads as TGTGCCAGCAGGCCGGGACAGGGTAGGAATGAGCAGTTCTTC. Protein sequence: CASRPGQGRNEQFF.

This chain uses TRBV7-9 with TRBJ2-6; 10 positions agree with TRBD1. The CDR3 is 20 residues long. The ends lost 5 bases at V and 2 bases at J; junction bases unmatched: 15. Germline CDR1 is SEHNR and CDR2 is FQNEAQ (reference sequence). The CDR3 protein is CASSVLGSRDRGPGANVLTF. The CDR3 nucleotides read TGTGCCAGCAGCGTCCTCGGGTCCCGAGACAGGGGGCCTGGGGCCAACGTCCTGACTTTC.